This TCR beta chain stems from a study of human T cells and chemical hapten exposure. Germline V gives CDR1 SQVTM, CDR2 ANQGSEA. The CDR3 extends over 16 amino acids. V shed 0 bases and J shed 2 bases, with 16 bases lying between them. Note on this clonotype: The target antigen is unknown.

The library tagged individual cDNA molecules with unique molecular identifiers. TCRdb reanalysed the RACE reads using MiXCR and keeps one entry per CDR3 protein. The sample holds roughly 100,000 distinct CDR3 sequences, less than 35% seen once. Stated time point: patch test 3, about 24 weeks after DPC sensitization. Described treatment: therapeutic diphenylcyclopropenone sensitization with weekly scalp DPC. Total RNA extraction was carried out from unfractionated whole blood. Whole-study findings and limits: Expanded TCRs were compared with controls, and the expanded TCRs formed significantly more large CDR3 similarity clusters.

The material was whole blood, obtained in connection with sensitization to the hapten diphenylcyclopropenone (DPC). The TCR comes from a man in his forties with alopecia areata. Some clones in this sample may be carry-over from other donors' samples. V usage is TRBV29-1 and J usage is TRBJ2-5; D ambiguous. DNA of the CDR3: TGCAGCGTTGAAGATAATGGTTGGGGAATTCAAGAGACCCAGTACTTC. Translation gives CSVEDNGWGIQETQYF.